These T cell receptor beta chains were read from a single sample in a study of cytomegalovirus exposure and HLA in healthy donors. TCRdb keeps only in-frame clones here, not all; method: immunoSEQ multiplex PCR. The table includes 100,000 to 150,000 clones, about 91% detected once. Sequencing was carried out using PBMCs. The receptors here all came from a woman aged 18-35 years in good health and CMV-seronegative. Each CDR3 is given with its conserved first and last residue. Each record gives: D gene, J gene, clone size, V gene, CDR3 length, CDR3 protein, CDR3 DNA. D genes are given only for firm matches. The size of a clone is reported for some rows only, either as once, few or many, or as a class for expanded clones.

>TRBD1|TRBJ1-1|-|TRBV5-1|15
CASNWEWDRNTEAFF
TGCGCCAGCAACTGGGAATGGGACAGGAACACTGAAGCTTTCTTT
>-|TRBJ1-5|few|TRBV7-9|16
CASSLEEGVSNQPQHF
TGTGCCAGCAGCTTAGAAGAGGGAGTTAGCAATCAGCCCCAGCATTTT
>-|TRBJ1-1|-|TRBV6-5|12
CASSYPGREAFF
TGTGCCAGCAGTTACCCCGGGAGGGAAGCTTTCTTT
>TRBD2|TRBJ2-1|-|TRBV11-3|15
CASSSSGGARNEQFF
TGTGCCAGCAGCTCTAGCGGGGGGGCTCGAAATGAGCAGTTCTTC
>-|TRBJ2-6|-|TRBV18|15
CASSPQGSGANVLTF
TGTGCCAGCTCACCGCAGGGCTCTGGGGCCAACGTCCTGACTTTC
>-|TRBJ2-3|-|TRBV6-1|16
CASSEVGGVGVDTQYF
TGTGCCAGCAGTGAAGTCGGGGGTGTTGGAGTAGATACGCAGTATTTT
>TRBD1|TRBJ1-1|-|TRBV6-1|14
CASTADRLNTEAFF
TGTGCCAGCACCGCGGACAGGTTGAACACTGAAGCTTTCTTT
>TRBD2|TRBJ2-3|once|TRBV6-1|15
CASSENGELAGDRYF
TGTGCCAGCAGTGAAAACGGGGAACTAGCGGGGGATCGGTATTTT
>TRBD2|TRBJ2-7|-|TRBV5-1|15
CASSTTSDTTYEQYF
TGCGCCAGCAGCACAACTAGCGACACTACCTACGAGCAGTACTTC
>TRBD2|TRBJ2-3|-|TRBV28|13
CATSLAGGDTQYF
TGTGCCACCTCACTAGCGGGAGGAGATACGCAGTATTTT
>-|TRBJ1-1|-|TRBV7-9|14
CASSFSDRNTEAFF
TGTGCCAGCAGCTTTTCCGACAGAAACACTGAAGCTTTCTTT
>-|TRBJ2-7|-|TRBV7-2|12
CASSLASHEQYF
TGTGCCAGCAGCTTAGCTAGCCACGAGCAGTACTTC
>TRBD1|TRBJ2-3|once|TRBV30|12
CAWGTGGDTQYF
TGTGCCTGGGGGACAGGGGGAGATACGCAGTATTTT
>-|TRBJ1-1|-|TRBV11-2|13
CASSLFRNTEAFF
TGTGCCAGCAGCTTATTTAGGAACACTGAAGCTTTCTTT
>TRBD1|TRBJ2-3|-|TRBV4-1|16
CASSQGTGFIPDTQYF
TGCGCCAGCAGCCAGGGGACAGGTTTCATCCCAGATACGCAGTATTTT